The 23 T cell receptor beta chains given below trace back to one sample, sequenced in a study of patients and donors after allogeneic stem cell transplantation (dated by TCRdb to about 2020). The library relied on RT-PCR. The listed sequencing device is NextSeq 550. Clones were called with MiXCR by TCRdb after fastp trimmed the public reads at Q25, and only in-frame beta chains were retained. Here each entry gathers all rows of one CDR3 protein and keeps the most common genes and DNA. Recorded for this sample are 200,000 to 250,000 distinct CDR3 sequences; roughly 14% of them occurred a single time. The ten biggest clones cover 11% of the sample. Source material: blood, either unsorted or a sorted T cell fraction (not recorded which). The receptors derive from a human donor who was either an allogeneic HSCT recipient or a stem cell or donor lymphocyte infusion donor (not recorded which). It is not recorded whose cells these are; they may come from a transplant donor.

This clonotype was observed a handful of times. This chain connects TRBV7-8 to TRBJ1-2; 7 bases fit TRBD1. Germline assignment: CDR1 SGHVS and CDR2 FQNEAQ. Germline trimming cut 7 bases from V and 2 bases from J; bases unmatched to any gene: 7. The CDR3 totals 14 residues. Written as DNA, the CDR3 is TGTGCCAGCACATCGACAGGGTTAAACTATGGCTACACCTTC. Translation gives CASTSTGLNYGYTF.

A single count supports this clonotype. The gene calls are TRBV7-8 and TRBJ2-5; D call uncertain. Germline V gene data show CDR1 as SGHVS and CDR2 as FQNEAQ. The CDR3 has 16 amino acids. Between the trimmed V and J ends, which lost 1 base and 0 bases, there was a span of 12 bases. The CDR3 region has the DNA TGTGCCAGCAGCTTAGAAGGTGGCGGAAACCAAGAGACCCAGTACTTC. Translated, it gives CASSLEGGGNQETQYF.

This clonotype has more than one count but fewer than ten. V usage is TRBV2 and J usage is TRBJ2-3; 10 bases are a match to TRBD2. This CDR3 comprises 16 residues. With 6 bases clipped from V and 2 bases from J, the junction kept 8 bases outside the gene matches. Germline V gene lookup returns CDR1 SNHLY and CDR2 FYNNEI. CDR3 bases: TGTGCCAGCAGAATGGGGACTAGCGCTAACACAGATACGCAGTATTTT. Amino acid sequence: CASRMGTSANTDTQYF.

The chain has TRBV9 and TRBJ2-3; perhaps TRBD2 as D (6 bases). Germline-derived CDR1 and CDR2 are SGDLS and YYNGEE. CDR3 length: 16 residues. The V and J ends lost 0 bases and 4 bases respectively, with 15 bases between them. The CDR3 coding sequence is TGTGCCAGCAGCGTAGGTCCGGGAGAGGCAGCAGATACGCAGTATTTT. It encodes CASSVGPGEAADTQYF.

V usage is TRBV4-1 and J usage is TRBJ2-7; TRBD2 is a possible D gene (9 bases). Trimming removed 1 base at V and 2 bases at J, with 21 bases between. Looked up from germline, CDR1 is MGHRA and CDR2 is YSYEKL. CDR3 size: 18 residues. CDR3 DNA sequence: TGCGCCAGCAGCCAAGGACAGGGGTGGCTAGCGGGAACCTACGAGCAGTACTTC. The encoded protein is CASSQGQGWLAGTYEQYF.

On this clonotype: No conserved phenylalanine or tryptophan is present at the end of the CDR3, so a read error is the likely explanation. This chain uses TRBV5-1 with TRBJ1-1; 10 bases agree with TRBD1. Germline V gene sequence: CDR1 SGHRS, CDR2 YFSETQ. CDR3 length: 17 amino acids. Unmatched junction bases numbered 14, after V lost 4 bases and J lost 5 bases. CDR3 loop: CASSDPGTGARRTEAFL. The DNA for the CDR3 is TGCGCCAGCAGCGATCCCGGGACAGGGGCCCGACGAACTGAAGCTTTCCTT.

This clonotype was counted once. The chain joins TRBV5-1 to TRBJ2-7; a weak D match, TRBD2 (6 bases). This CDR3 has 12 amino acids. CDR1 is SGHRS and CDR2 is YFSETQ in the germline V gene. V was cut by 4 bases and J by 4 bases, with 9 bases left in between. For the CDR3, the DNA is TGCGCCAGCAGCGAGGACTATTACGAGCAGTACTTC. This translates into CASSEDYYEQYF.

This clonotype was counted ten times or more. The chain carries TRBV9 and TRBJ2-3, with TRBD2 identical over 9 bases. The germline gives CDR1 SGDLS, CDR2 YYNGEE. The ends lost 5 bases at V and 5 bases at J; junction bases unmatched: 9. The CDR3 has 15 amino acids. The CDR3 region is CASREVGGRGDTQYF. The CDR3 DNA sequence: TGTGCCAGCAGAGAGGTTGGCGGGAGGGGAGATACGCAGTATTTT.

This clonotype was found a few times. V is TRBV6-1 and J is TRBJ2-1, with 8 positions matching TRBD1. Losses at the gene ends were 7 bases for V and 4 bases for J; bases not matched to a gene: 6. CDR3 length: 14 residues. Germline V gene data show CDR1 as MNHNS and CDR2 as SASEGT. The CDR3 DNA reads TGTGCCAGCATGGGGCAGGGGGCTTACAATGAGCAGTTCTTC. Translated: CASMGQGAYNEQFF.

The V call is TRBV20-1, the J call TRBJ2-3; TRBD2 might be the D (6 bases). V lost 6 bases to trimming and J lost 0 bases, with 13 bases between them. The length of the CDR3 is 14 residues. Germline V CDR1 and CDR2: DFQATT, SNEGSKA (reference sequence). CDR3 residues: CSAKRRGSTDTQYF. In DNA form, the CDR3 reads TGCAGTGCCAAGAGGCGGGGTAGCACAGATACGCAGTATTTT.

In this sample, this clonotype turned up a few times. V gene TRBV25-1 combines with J gene TRBJ1-2; D gene unclear. Trimming cost V 1 base and J 4 bases, with 13 bases left between them. The CDR3 extends over 15 amino acids. Germline CDR1 is MGHDK and CDR2 is SYGVNS. The DNA for the CDR3 is TGTGCCAGCAGTGAATCGGGAGCTCCTGGCTATGGCTACACCTTC. Translated: CASSESGAPGYGYTF.

This clonotype showed up many times. The rearrangement uses TRBV2 and TRBJ1-2; 7 bases match TRBD1. From germline, CDR1 is SNHLY and CDR2 FYNNEI. The CDR3 has 13 amino acids. After removal of 11 bases from V and 4 bases from J, the junction contained 10 bases not matched to a gene. The CDR3: CAGTGVSVYGYTF. CDR3 DNA sequence: TGTGCCGGAACAGGGGTTTCGGTCTATGGCTACACCTTC.

This clonotype was seen repeatedly, ten times or more. This chain links TRBV12-3 or TRBV12-4 with TRBJ2-2, with 7 bases fitting TRBD2. Unmatched junction bases numbered 9, after V lost 6 bases and J lost 5 bases. The CDR3 is 15 residues long. As DNA, the CDR3 is TGTGCCAGCAGCCCCACGGGGGGAGGGACCGGGGAGCTGTTTTTT. This codes for CASSPTGGGTGELFF.

This clonotype was counted at least ten times. The gene calls are TRBV9 and TRBJ1-4; weak D call: TRBD1 (5 bases). V lost 1 base to trimming and J lost 6 bases, with 19 bases between them. This CDR3 spans 17 amino acids. CDR1 SGDLS and CDR2 YYNGEE come from the germline V gene. In DNA, the CDR3 is TGTGCCAGCAGCGTATTCGGTGATGGGGTGGGGCATGAAAAACTGTTTTTT. It encodes CASSVFGDGVGHEKLFF.

This clonotype was counted ten times or more. The chain couples TRBV2 to TRBJ1-2, with a tentative D call TRBD1 (5 bases). Trimming took 6 bases from V and 10 from J, leaving 21 bases between them. Germline V gene sequence: CDR1 SNHLY, CDR2 FYNNEI. The CDR3 is 14 residues long. This chain's CDR3 is CASREQGPGGFYTF. For the CDR3, the DNA is TGTGCCAGCAGGGAGCAGGGCCCCGGGGGTTTCTACACCTTC.

The chain couples TRBV19 to TRBJ2-1, with TRBD2 as a possible D gene (6 bases). Trimming pared 3 bases from V and 1 base from J, leaving 10 bases between. The CDR3 has 15 residues. Germline V gives CDR1 LNHDA, CDR2 SQIVND (reference sequence). CDR3: CASSIDRGSYNEQFF. In DNA, the CDR3 is TGTGCCAGTAGTATTGATCGGGGGTCCTACAATGAGCAGTTCTTC.

Many counts were recorded for this clonotype. The J gene is TRBJ2-3, the V gene TRBV10-3, with 8 bases fitting TRBD1. The CDR3 covers 15 residues. The germline V gene encodes CDR1 ENHRY and CDR2 SYGVKD. V was pared by 7 bases and J by 2 bases, with 8 bases of the junction left unmatched. The CDR3 loop is CAITQMGQDTDTQYF. The CDR3 nucleotides read TGTGCCATCACTCAAATGGGACAGGACACAGATACGCAGTATTTT.

This chain joins TRBV30 and TRBJ2-7; 7 nucleotides agree with TRBD1. With V trimmed by 5 bases and J by 6 bases, 7 bases remained unmatched. The CDR3 extends over 12 amino acids. Germline V gene sequence: CDR1 GTSNPN, CDR2 SVGIG (reference sequence). CDR3 sequence (DNA): TGTGCCTGGGGACAGGCGGGCTCCGAGCAGTACTTC. This encodes CAWGQAGSEQYF. Full variable domain (outside the CDR3, taken from reference TRBV30 and TRBJ2-7): SQTIHQWPATLVQPVGSPLSLECTVEGTSNPNLYWYRQAAGRGLQLLFYSVGIGQISSEVPQNLSASRPQDRQFILSSKKLLLSDSGFYLCAWGQAGSEQYFGPGTRLTVT.

In its sample, this clonotype was seen a few times. CDR3 bases: TGTGCCACCAGCAGAATCCGGGACACCGTTAGGCCCCAGCATTTT. Its translation: CATSRIRDTVRPQHF. This chain connects TRBV15 to TRBJ1-5; TRBD1 might be the D (6 bases). The CDR3 is made up of 15 amino acids. Germline V gene sequence: CDR1 LNHNV, CDR2 YYDKDF (reference sequence). The V and J ends lost 2 bases and 9 bases respectively, with 17 bases between them.

This clonotype has ten or more counts. This chain uses TRBV27 with TRBJ2-1; D is ambiguous. V was clipped by 2 bases and J by 5 bases, with 10 bases between them. This CDR3 region has 14 residues. Looked up from germline, CDR1 is MNHEY and CDR2 is SMNVEV (reference sequence). The CDR3 DNA follows: TGTGCCAGCAGTTTACGGGCAGTCGACAATGAGCAGTTCTTC. It specifies CASSLRAVDNEQFF.

This clonotype appeared many times. This chain connects TRBV28 to TRBJ1-2; perhaps TRBD1 as D (5 bases). V was cut by 4 bases and J by 4 bases, with 16 bases left in between. The CDR3 loop spans 15 amino acids. The germline CDR1 and CDR2 sequences are MDHEN and SYDVKM. CDR3 sequence: CASSSTMGGSYGYTF. The CDR3 DNA sequence: TGTGCCAGCAGTTCTACTATGGGGGGTTCCTATGGCTACACCTTC.

V and J are TRBV2 and TRBJ2-3; 9 nucleotides agree with TRBD2. CDR1 is SNHLY and CDR2 is FYNNEI in the germline V gene. The CDR3 contains 14 residues. J was trimmed by 8 bases and V by 3 bases; bases with no gene match: 6. CDR3 in amino acids: CASSERGGQTTQYF. The CDR3 nucleotides are TGTGCCAGCAGTGAGCGGGGGGGTCAAACTACGCAGTATTTT.

This clonotype showed up many times. The chain has TRBV5-4 and TRBJ2-3, with D perhaps matching TRBD2 (5 bases). V shed 2 bases and J shed 6 bases, with 7 bases lying between them. Germline V gene lookup returns CDR1 SGHNT and CDR2 YYREEE (reference sequence). The length of the CDR3 is 12 residues. CDR3 in DNA: TGTGCCAGCAGCTTAGAGGGCGATACGCAGTATTTT. Translated, it gives CASSLEGDTQYF.